This TCR beta chain was observed in a study of blood T cell repertoires in COVID-19 (dated by TCRdb to about 2020). At the level of the whole study: Samples covering the acute and convalescent phases of COVID-19 were provided by collaborators in the United States, Italy and Spain. The prospective study material was composed of cDNA or gDNA derived from T cells, B-cell-depleted T cells, or PBMCs. Deeply sampled blood TCRbeta repertoires from subjects exposed to, actively infected with, or recovered from COVID-19 were included in the dataset. The repertoires were released in a freely available public database meant as a resource for research on the immune response to SARS-CoV-2. Samples came from the ongoing ImmuneRACE study (first 160 participants) plus 1,254 subjects from 6 global collaborators. The sample metadata nearly always contained a de-identified subject ID, COVID-19 status, age in years and sex. Where available, HLA class I and class II types were taken from metadata supplied by the sample provider and were not determined by assay-based typing.

TCRbeta CDR3 regions were amplified from genomic DNA using the immunoSEQ Assay, a bias-controlled multiplex PCR. The study's own analysis went as follows. The number of nucleated cells in each sample was estimated by amplification of reference gene primers within the assay. To quantify the absolute abundance of each unique TCRbeta CDR3 rearrangement, sequence reads were collapsed and filtered. For each sample, productive Simpson clonality was calculated as the square root of Simpson's diversity index over productive rearrangements. In TCRdb, the immuneACCESS table is reduced to in-frame sequences with V and J assigned. These tables do not hold every clone; where another copy was compared, an unresolved V gene accounts for under half, and the others remain unexplained. That table supplies the V and J calls and clone size; D and trimming were determined from the DNA. Counted in this sample were 130,000 or so clones; roughly 80% of them appeared once. The ten most abundant clones make up approximately 25% of the sample.

V lost 5 bases and J lost 3 bases, and the count of bases not matched to a germline gene is 2. The CDR3 runs 13 residues from the cysteine to the phenylalanine. CDR3 DNA is the only sequence kept; it has 39 bases, read in frame from the first base. The germline V gene (reference sequence) gives CDR1 as MNHEY and CDR2 as SMNVEV. What the authors observed across the whole study: The amount of clinical and demographic metadata varied by source and participant and was provided uncurated.

Collaborating institutions collected whole blood in K2EDTA tubes following their own protocols. For TCRbeta analysis, collaborators shipped samples as frozen whole blood, isolated PBMCs, or DNA extracted from either of those sample types. Turning to this clone: Its binding antigen is unknown. Base quality data are lacking; no much larger clone is found one base away.

The sequenced material came from peripheral blood. The chain couples TRBV27 to TRBJ2-7, with 9 middle bases fitting TRBD1. The sequence was collected from a human donor in a cohort sampled during active COVID-19. In nucleotides, the sequence is TGTGCCAGCAGTGTGGGACAGGGCTACGAGCAGTACTTC. It translates as CASSVGQGYEQYF.